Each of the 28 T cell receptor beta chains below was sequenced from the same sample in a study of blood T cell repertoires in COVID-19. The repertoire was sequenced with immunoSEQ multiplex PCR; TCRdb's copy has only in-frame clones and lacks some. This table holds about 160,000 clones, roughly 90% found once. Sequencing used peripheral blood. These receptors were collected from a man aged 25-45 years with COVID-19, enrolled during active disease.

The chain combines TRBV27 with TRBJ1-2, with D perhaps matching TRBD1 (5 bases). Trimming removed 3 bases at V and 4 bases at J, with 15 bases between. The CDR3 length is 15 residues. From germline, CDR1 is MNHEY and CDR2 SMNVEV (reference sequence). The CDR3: CASSLKGRFAYGYTF. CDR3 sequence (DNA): TGTGCCAGCAGTTTGAAGGGGCGTTTCGCCTATGGCTACACCTTC.

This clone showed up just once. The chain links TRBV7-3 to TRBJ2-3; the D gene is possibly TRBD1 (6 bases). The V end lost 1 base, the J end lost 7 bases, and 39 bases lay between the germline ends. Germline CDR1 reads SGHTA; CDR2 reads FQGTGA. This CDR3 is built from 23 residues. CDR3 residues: CASSLRPGTVLNPVLRGTNTQYF. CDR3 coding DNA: TGTGCCAGCAGCTTAAGACCCGGGACCGTATTAAATCCGGTTCTTCGTGGGACAAATACGCAGTATTTT.

The CDR3 here is CASSHNRFSTDTQYF. The CDR3 DNA follows: TGTGCCAGCAGCCATAACAGGTTTAGCACAGATACGCAGTATTTT. The chain recombines TRBV7-3 with TRBJ2-3; possible D gene TRBD1, 5 bases. The germline V gene has CDR1 SGHTA and CDR2 FQGTGA. The CDR3 extends over 15 amino acids. V gave up 5 bases and J gave up 0 bases, with 12 bases separating them.

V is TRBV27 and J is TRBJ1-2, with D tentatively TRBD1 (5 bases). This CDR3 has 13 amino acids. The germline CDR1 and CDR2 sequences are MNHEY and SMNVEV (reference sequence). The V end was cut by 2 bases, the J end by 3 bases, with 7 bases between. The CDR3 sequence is CASSLGGDYGYTF. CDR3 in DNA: TGTGCCAGCAGTTTAGGGGGGGACTATGGCTACACCTTC.

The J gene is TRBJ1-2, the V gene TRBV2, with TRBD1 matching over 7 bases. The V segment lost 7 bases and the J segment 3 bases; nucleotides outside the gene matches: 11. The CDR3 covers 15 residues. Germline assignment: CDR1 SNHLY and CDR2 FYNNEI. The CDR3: CASTAGQALYYGYTF. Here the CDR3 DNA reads TGTGCCAGCACCGCCGGACAGGCGCTCTACTATGGCTACACCTTC.

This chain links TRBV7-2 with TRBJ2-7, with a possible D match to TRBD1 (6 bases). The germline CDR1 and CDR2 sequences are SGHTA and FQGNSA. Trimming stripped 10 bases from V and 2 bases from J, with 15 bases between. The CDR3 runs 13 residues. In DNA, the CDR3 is TGTGCCACCCGGCAGGGGCCAACCTACGAGCAGTACTTC. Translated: CATRQGPTYEQYF.

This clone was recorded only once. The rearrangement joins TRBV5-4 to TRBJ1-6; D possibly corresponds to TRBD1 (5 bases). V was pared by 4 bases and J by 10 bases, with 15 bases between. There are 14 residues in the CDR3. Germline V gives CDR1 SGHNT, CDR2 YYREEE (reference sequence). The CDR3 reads CASSPDGGRSPLHF. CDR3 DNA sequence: TGTGCCAGCAGCCCCGACGGGGGAAGATCACCCCTCCACTTT. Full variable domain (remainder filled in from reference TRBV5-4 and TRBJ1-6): ETGVTQSPTHLIKTRGQQVTLRCSSQSGHNTVSWYQQALGQGPQFIFQYYREEENGRGNFPPRFSGLQFPNYSSELNVNALELDDSALYLCASSPDGGRSPLHFGNGTRLTVT.

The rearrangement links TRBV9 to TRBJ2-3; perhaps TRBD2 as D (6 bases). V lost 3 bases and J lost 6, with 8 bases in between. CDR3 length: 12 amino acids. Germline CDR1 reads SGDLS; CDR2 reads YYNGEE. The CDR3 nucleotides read TGTGCCAGCAGCGCGAGCGGGGATACGCAGTATTTT. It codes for CASSASGDTQYF.

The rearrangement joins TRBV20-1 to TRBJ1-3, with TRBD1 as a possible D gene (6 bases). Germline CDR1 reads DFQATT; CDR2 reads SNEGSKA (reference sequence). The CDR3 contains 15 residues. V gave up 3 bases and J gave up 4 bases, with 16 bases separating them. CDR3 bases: TGCAGTGCTAGTCGGGGGGGCGGTCGAGGAAACACCATATATTTT. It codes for CSASRGGGRGNTIYF.

CDR3: CAGPNRGWINEQFF. In DNA, the CDR3 is TGTGCCGGACCCAACAGGGGCTGGATCAATGAGCAGTTCTTC. The V and J genes are TRBV6-4 and TRBJ2-1; TRBD1 aligns across 7 bases. CDR1 is MRHNA and CDR2 is SNTAGT in the germline V gene. This CDR3 is built from 14 residues. V was pared by 11 bases and J by 6 bases, with 13 bases of the junction left unmatched.

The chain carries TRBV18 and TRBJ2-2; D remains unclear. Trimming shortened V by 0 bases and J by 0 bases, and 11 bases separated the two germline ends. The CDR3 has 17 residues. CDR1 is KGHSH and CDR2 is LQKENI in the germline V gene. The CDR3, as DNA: TGTGCCAGCTCACCACCTAACCCGGGTTCGAACACCGGGGAGCTGTTTTTT. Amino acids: CASSPPNPGSNTGELFF.

The CDR3 sequence is CASRQDTQYF. CDR3 bases: TGTGCCAGCAGACAAGATACGCAGTATTTT. The chain links TRBV2 to TRBJ2-3; D call uncertain. The CDR3 has 10 residues. CDR1 is SNHLY and CDR2 is FYNNEI in the germline V gene. V lost 6 bases and J 5 bases, leaving 3 bases between the germline ends.

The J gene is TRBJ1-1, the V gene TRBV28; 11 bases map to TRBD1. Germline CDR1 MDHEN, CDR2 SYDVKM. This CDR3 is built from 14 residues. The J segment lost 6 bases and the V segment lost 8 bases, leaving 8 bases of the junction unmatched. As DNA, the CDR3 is TGTGCCAGCCACCGGACAGGGGGCCGGGCTGAAGCTTTCTTT. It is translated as CASHRTGGRAEAFF.

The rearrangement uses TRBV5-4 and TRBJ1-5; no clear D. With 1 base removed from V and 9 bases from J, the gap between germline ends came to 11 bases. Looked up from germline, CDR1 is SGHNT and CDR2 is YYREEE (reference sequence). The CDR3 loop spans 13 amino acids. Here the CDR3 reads CASSLSSVGPQHF. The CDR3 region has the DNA TGTGCCAGCAGCTTGTCGTCAGTTGGGCCCCAGCATTTT.

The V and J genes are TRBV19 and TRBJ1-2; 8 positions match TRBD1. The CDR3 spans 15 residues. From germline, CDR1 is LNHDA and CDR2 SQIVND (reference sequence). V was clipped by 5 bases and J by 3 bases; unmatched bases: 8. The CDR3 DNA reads TGTGCCAGTAGTTTCGGGCAGGGGGCTCACTATGGCTACACCTTC. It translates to CASSFGQGAHYGYTF.

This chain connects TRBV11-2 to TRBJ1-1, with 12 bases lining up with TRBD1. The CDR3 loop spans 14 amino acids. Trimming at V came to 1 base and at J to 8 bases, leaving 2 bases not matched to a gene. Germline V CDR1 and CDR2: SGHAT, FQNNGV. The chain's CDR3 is CASSLGDRGPEAFF. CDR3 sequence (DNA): TGTGCCAGCAGCTTAGGGGACAGGGGGCCAGAAGCTTTCTTT.

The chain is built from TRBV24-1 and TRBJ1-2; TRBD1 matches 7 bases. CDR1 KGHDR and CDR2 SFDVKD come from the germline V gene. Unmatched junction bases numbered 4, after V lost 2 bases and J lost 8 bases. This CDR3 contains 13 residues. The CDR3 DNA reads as TGTGCCACCAGTGATTCAGGGGGGAAGGGCTACACCTTC. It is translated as CATSDSGGKGYTF.

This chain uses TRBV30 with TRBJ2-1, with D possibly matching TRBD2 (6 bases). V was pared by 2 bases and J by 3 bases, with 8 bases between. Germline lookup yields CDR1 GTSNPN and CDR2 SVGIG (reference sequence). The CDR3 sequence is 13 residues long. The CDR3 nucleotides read TGTGCCTGGAGTCGGGACTTCTACAATGAGCAGTTCTTC. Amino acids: CAWSRDFYNEQFF.

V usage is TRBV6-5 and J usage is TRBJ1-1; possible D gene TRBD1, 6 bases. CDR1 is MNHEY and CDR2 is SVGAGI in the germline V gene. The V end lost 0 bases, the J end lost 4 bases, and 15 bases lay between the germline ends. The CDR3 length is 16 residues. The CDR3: CASSYSGYRGGTEAFF. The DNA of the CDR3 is TGTGCCAGCAGTTACTCGGGCTACAGAGGGGGCACTGAAGCTTTCTTT.

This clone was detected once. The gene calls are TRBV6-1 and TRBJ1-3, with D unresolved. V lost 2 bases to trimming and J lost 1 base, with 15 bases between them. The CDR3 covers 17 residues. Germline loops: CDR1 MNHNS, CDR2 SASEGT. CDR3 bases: TGTGCCAGCAGTGAATTGTGGTTTGCGGATTCTGGAAACACCATATATTTT. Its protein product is CASSELWFADSGNTIYF.

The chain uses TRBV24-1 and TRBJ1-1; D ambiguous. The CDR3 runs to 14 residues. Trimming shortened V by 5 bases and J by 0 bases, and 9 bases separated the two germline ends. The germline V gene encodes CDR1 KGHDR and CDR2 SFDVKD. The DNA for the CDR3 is TGTGCCACCAGTGCAGGTTATATGAACACTGAAGCTTTCTTT. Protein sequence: CATSAGYMNTEAFF.

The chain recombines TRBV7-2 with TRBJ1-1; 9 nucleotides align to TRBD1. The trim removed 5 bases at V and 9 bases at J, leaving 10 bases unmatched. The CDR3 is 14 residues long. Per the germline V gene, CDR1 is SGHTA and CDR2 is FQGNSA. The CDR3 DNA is TGTGCCAGCAGCCTAGGACAGGGGAAGTCCAAAGCTTTCTTT. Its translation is CASSLGQGKSKAFF.

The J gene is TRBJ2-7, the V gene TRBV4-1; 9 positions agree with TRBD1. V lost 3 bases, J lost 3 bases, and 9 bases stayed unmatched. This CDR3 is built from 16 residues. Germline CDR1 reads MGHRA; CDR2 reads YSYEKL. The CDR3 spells CASSHHPPTGGYEQYF. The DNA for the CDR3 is TGCGCCAGCAGCCACCACCCCCCGACAGGGGGCTACGAGCAGTACTTC.

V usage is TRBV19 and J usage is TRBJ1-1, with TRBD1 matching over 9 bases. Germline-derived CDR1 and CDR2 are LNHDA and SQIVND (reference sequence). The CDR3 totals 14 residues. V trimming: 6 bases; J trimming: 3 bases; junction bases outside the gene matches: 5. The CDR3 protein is CASSQRTGDTEAFF. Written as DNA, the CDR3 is TGTGCCAGTAGCCAACGGACAGGGGACACTGAAGCTTTCTTT.

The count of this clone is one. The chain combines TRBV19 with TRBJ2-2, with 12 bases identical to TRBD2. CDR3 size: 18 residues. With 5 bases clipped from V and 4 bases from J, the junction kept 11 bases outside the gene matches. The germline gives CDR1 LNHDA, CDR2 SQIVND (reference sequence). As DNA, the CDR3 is TGTGCCAGTAGTCTAGGGGCTAGCGGGAGGGCCAGCACCGGGGAGCTGTTTTTT. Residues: CASSLGASGRASTGELFF.

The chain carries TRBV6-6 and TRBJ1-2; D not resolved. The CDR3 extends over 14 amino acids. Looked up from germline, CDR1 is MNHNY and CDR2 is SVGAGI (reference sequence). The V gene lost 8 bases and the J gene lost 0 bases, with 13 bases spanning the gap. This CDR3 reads CASLEGGANYGYTF. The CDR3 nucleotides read TGTGCCAGCTTGGAAGGCGGAGCTAACTATGGCTACACCTTC.

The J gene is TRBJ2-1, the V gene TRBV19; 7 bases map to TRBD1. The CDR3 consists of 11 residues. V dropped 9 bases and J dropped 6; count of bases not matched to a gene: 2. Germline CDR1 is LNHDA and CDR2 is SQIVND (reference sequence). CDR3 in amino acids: CARGQANEQFF. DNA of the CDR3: TGTGCCAGAGGACAGGCCAATGAGCAGTTCTTC.

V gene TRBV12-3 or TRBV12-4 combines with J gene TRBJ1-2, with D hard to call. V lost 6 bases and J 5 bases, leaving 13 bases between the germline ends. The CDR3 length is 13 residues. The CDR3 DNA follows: TGTGCCAGCAGCCCCGGGTCCTCTTATGGCTACACCTTC. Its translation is CASSPGSSYGYTF.